This T cell receptor (beta chain) appears in the sequencing data of a study of a mutant IDH1 vaccine in newly diagnosed glioma. Study-level information: Treated individuals were approximately 60% male and around 40% female, averaging 40.4 years of age. It was radiotherapy, temozolomide, or both that patients received previously, with most receiving both. Study results and limitations: Seemingly, pseudoprogression had no relation to changes in the top peripheral T cell clonotypes.

As to time point: baseline, week 1 (first vaccination visit). The treatment denotes: pre-vaccination baseline after standard-of-care therapy. Notes on this clone: Its matching antigen is unknown.

CDR3 length: 14 residues. Germline V gene data show CDR1 as ENHRY and CDR2 as SYGVKD. The table came from immunoSEQ multiplex PCR; TCRdb's copy has only in-frame clones and leaves some out. The table has around 92,000 clones, approximately 90% seen once. The chain couples TRBV10-3 to TRBJ2-5; TRBD1 matches at 9 bases. Near its end, the DNA agrees better with TRBJ2-7, so the J call may be wrong. The material was PBMCs, obtained from a glioma patient treated with radiotherapy, temozolomide or both. This TCR was recovered from a woman aged 50 to 60 with glioma. CDR3 sequence reads: CAIRGQGFVYEQYF. In nucleotides, the CDR3 is TGTGCCATCAGAGGACAGGGGTTCGTCTACGAGCAGTACTTC.